This note documents a single TCR beta chain sequence. Its target is not known. The data are from a study of cytomegalovirus exposure and HLA in healthy donors. CDR3 size: 14 residues. V was pared by 0 bases and J by 7 bases, with 14 bases between. Germline V gene lookup returns CDR1 SGDLS and CDR2 YYNGEE. The PCR used 60 Vbeta and 13 Jbeta primers. Using immunoSEQ multiplex PCR, the repertoire was profiled, and TCRdb retains in-frame clones only, with some absent. The sample comprises 130,000 to 150,000 clones, roughly three quarters of which are singletons, and roughly 6.3% rests with the top ten. The study, taken as a whole, reports: One cluster of highly shared sequence variants probably arose as a sequencing artifact.

The sequence was collected from a woman between 35 and 50 years old in good health and CMV-seropositive. The V gene is TRBV9, the J gene TRBJ2-7; D might be TRBD2 (6 bases). The sample was PBMCs. The CDR3 coding sequence is TGTGCCAGCAGCGTAGGCGGGGACCACCGGGAGCAGTACTTC. It encodes CASSVGGDHREQYF.